By its share, the clone carrying this T cell receptor (beta chain) is medium-sized. Mouse gene names apply. The observed sequence ends 1 residue before the CDR3 terminus, with the missing tail filled in from the germline J gene. This sample stems from a study of tissue T cells after allogeneic stem cell transplantation. The germline CDR1 and CDR2 sequences are SGHSA and FRNQAP. Trimming pared 5 bases from V and 0 bases from J, leaving 4 bases between. The CDR3 contains 13 residues. The protocol was immunoSEQ multiplex PCR, while the TCRdb copy is restricted to in-frame clones and leaves out a portion. This sample has roughly 4,700 clones; approximately 31% occur once, and the top ten carry approximately 10%. Sample time point: mouse harvest day 14 after allogeneic transplant. Mouse grafts combined 10^7 T-cell-depleted bone marrow cells with 10^6 splenic CD5+ T cells.

The sequence came from a female BALB/c mouse given C57BL/6 T cells with graft-versus-host disease after an allogeneic hematopoietic cell transplant. The sequenced material came from skin. The gene calls are TRBV16 and TRBJ1-4; no definite D call. CDR3 loop: CASSGISNERLFF. The DNA read from the CDR3 is TGTGCAAGCAGCGGAATTTCCAACGAAAGATTATTT.